One sample yielded the 17 T cell receptor beta chains listed below, sequenced in a study of blood T cell repertoires in COVID-19. Produced via immunoSEQ multiplex PCR; TCRdb's table is partial and in-frame only. The sample includes 300,000 to 350,000 clones, roughly nine tenths seen only once; the top ten take over 3.5%. Sequencing input: peripheral blood. The receptors stem from an older woman with COVID-19, enrolled during active disease.

The rearrangement uses TRBV5-4 and TRBJ1-2, with D possibly TRBD1 on 6 matching bases. Germline V gene data show CDR1 as SGHNT and CDR2 as YYREEE (reference sequence). The V end was cut by 7 bases, the J end by 3 bases, with 25 bases between. The CDR3 runs 17 residues. CDR3 in DNA: TGTGCCAGCTCGAACAGGGTATCTTCATTTTGGGACTATGGCTACACCTTC. Its translation: CASSNRVSSFWDYGYTF.

The chain recombines TRBV20-1 with TRBJ1-1, with a possible D match to TRBD1 (6 bases). Germline loops: CDR1 DFQATT, CDR2 SNEGSKA (reference sequence). This CDR3 is built from 11 residues. The CDR3 nucleotides are TGCAGCTTGACAGGGAACACTGAAGCTTTCTTT. Amino acids: CSLTGNTEAFF.

The chain couples TRBV25-1 to TRBJ1-1; 7 bases fit TRBD1. The germline gives CDR1 MGHDK, CDR2 SYGVNS. The CDR3 is made up of 14 amino acids. After removal of 5 bases from V and 5 bases from J, the junction contained 8 bases not matched to a gene. The CDR3 spells CASSLTGLFTEAFF. The CDR3 DNA sequence: TGTGCCAGCAGTCTGACAGGGTTGTTTACTGAAGCTTTCTTT.

The J gene is TRBJ2-3, the V gene TRBV11-2; TRBD1 matches at 9 bases. This CDR3 is 13 amino acids long. Germline values: CDR1 SGHAT, CDR2 FQNNGV. The J segment lost 14 bases and the V segment lost 1 base, leaving 7 bases of the junction unmatched. In nucleotides, the CDR3 is TGTGCCAGCAGCTTAGGTGGGACAGGGCCGTTGTATTTT. It specifies CASSLGGTGPLYF.

The chain uses TRBV24-1 and TRBJ2-2; D is possibly TRBD2 (6 bases). There are 16 residues in the CDR3. V lost 1 base to trimming and J lost 1 base, with 9 bases between them. Germline V gene data show CDR1 as KGHDR and CDR2 as SFDVKD. The CDR3 loop reads CATSDLEAGNTGELFF. The CDR3, as DNA: TGTGCCACCAGTGATTTAGAAGCGGGGAACACCGGGGAGCTGTTTTTT.

The chain recombines TRBV2 with TRBJ2-5, with 12 bases that match TRBD2. The CDR3 has 16 residues. V lost 4 bases and J lost 5; bases outside the gene matches: 8. Germline V lookup: CDR1 SNHLY, CDR2 FYNNEI. This CDR3 is CASSVTSGGFGETQYF. Here the CDR3 DNA reads TGTGCCAGCAGTGTGACTAGCGGGGGCTTCGGGGAGACCCAGTACTTC.

The chain combines TRBV28 with TRBJ1-6; 9 nucleotides agree with TRBD1. The germline CDR1 and CDR2 sequences are MDHEN and SYDVKM. V trimming: 5 bases; J trimming: 9 bases; junction bases outside the gene matches: 11. The CDR3 is 16 amino acids. The CDR3 protein is CASSPPGQGRGSPLHF. DNA of the CDR3: TGTGCCAGCAGTCCACCGGGACAGGGTAGGGGTTCACCCCTCCACTTT.

The V gene is TRBV25-1, the J gene TRBJ1-2; no clear D gene. The CDR3 runs 14 residues. In germline, CDR1 is MGHDK, CDR2 SYGVNS. The ends were cut back, 1 base at V and 1 base at J, with 7 bases in the middle. The CDR3 loop is CASSEWNSNYGYTF. CDR3 DNA: TGTGCCAGCAGTGAATGGAACAGTAACTATGGCTACACCTTC.

This clone has a handful of counts. This chain links TRBV5-1 with TRBJ2-1; 12 positions match TRBD2. This CDR3 has 18 amino acids. The V gene end was trimmed by 4 bases and the J gene end by 4 bases; junction bases not matched to a gene: 12. Germline-derived CDR1 and CDR2 are SGHRS and YFSETQ. In DNA, the CDR3 is TGCGCCAGCAGCCCCCCGTTAACTAGCGGGGGGAATTACAATGAGCAGTTCTTC. As protein: CASSPPLTSGGNYNEQFF.

The chain combines TRBV4-1 with TRBJ1-2; 10 nucleotides line up with TRBD1. The J segment lost 4 bases and the V segment lost 0 bases, leaving 8 bases of the junction unmatched. Per the germline V gene, CDR1 is MGHRA and CDR2 is YSYEKL. There are 17 residues in the CDR3. In DNA form, the CDR3 reads TGCGCCAGCAGCCAAGAGGAGACAGGGGGCGCAGGCTATGGCTACACCTTC. Translated, it gives CASSQEETGGAGYGYTF.

This rearrangement joins TRBV28 to TRBJ1-5; a weak D match, TRBD1 (6 bases). CDR3 size: 15 residues. CDR1 MDHEN and CDR2 SYDVKM come from the germline V gene. V was shortened by 6 bases and J by 2 bases, with 14 bases between the two germline ends. The CDR3 nucleotides read TGTGCCAGCAGAAAACAGGGTACCGGCAATCAGCCCCAGCATTTT. Encoded protein: CASRKQGTGNQPQHF.

The chain recombines TRBV5-1 with TRBJ1-2, with TRBD1 as a possible D gene (6 bases). CDR3 length: 14 amino acids. Deletions cut 0 bases from V and 7 bases from J, with 13 bases between. Germline-derived CDR1 and CDR2 are SGHRS and YFSETQ. The CDR3: CASSLGTEKTGYTF. CDR3 DNA sequence: TGCGCCAGCAGCTTGGGGACAGAGAAAACTGGCTACACCTTC.

This clone has a handful of counts. The CDR3 DNA reads TGTGCCAGTACTAGCGGGGGGGCATCCTACAATGAGCAGTTCTTC. Its translation is CASTSGGASYNEQFF. The rearrangement links TRBV7-3 to TRBJ2-1, with TRBD2 identical over 13 bases. Looked up from germline, CDR1 is SGHTA and CDR2 is FQGTGA. Trimming removed 9 bases from V and 1 base from J; junction bases left unmatched: 3. The CDR3 extends over 15 amino acids. Based on the CDR3 plus reference TRBV7-3 and TRBJ2-1, the full variable domain is GAGVSQTPSNKVTEKGKYVELRCDPISGHTALYWYRQSLGQGPEFLIYFQGTGAADDSGLPNDRFFAVRPEGSVSTLKIQRTERGDSAVYLCASTSGGASYNEQFFGPGTRLTVL.

V gene TRBV3-1 (or the pseudogene TRBV3-2) combines with J gene TRBJ1-4; no clear D gene. CDR1 is LGHDT, CDR2 YNNKEL, per germline (reference sequence). V shed 4 bases and J shed 0 bases, with 9 bases lying between them. The CDR3 loop spans 15 amino acids. CDR3 region: CASSLRRTTNEKLFF. DNA for the CDR3: TGTGCCAGCAGCCTTCGGAGGACAACTAATGAAAAACTGTTTTTT.

The chain combines TRBV7-8 with TRBJ1-5, with D unresolved. CDR3 length: 13 amino acids. Germline assignment: CDR1 SGHVS and CDR2 FQNEAQ. Trimming cost V 0 bases and J 6 bases, with 6 bases left between them. The CDR3 is CASSLAGSQPQHF. The CDR3 region has the DNA TGTGCCAGCAGCTTAGCGGGCTCTCAGCCCCAGCATTTT.

The chain couples TRBV5-1 to TRBJ1-2, with TRBD1 identical over 8 bases. The CDR3 covers 16 residues. CDR1 SGHRS and CDR2 YFSETQ come from the germline V gene. Trimming took 0 bases from V and 3 from J; bases not matched to a gene: 7. The CDR3: CASSLARPGGYYGYTF. DNA for the CDR3: TGCGCCAGCAGCTTGGCTCGGCCAGGGGGCTACTATGGCTACACCTTC.

This CDR3 is CASSLGTASSYEQYF. For the CDR3, the DNA is TGCGCCAGCAGCTTGGGGACAGCTAGCTCCTACGAGCAGTACTTC. The V call is TRBV5-1, the J call TRBJ2-7; D is perhaps TRBD1 (6 bases). The CDR3 spans 15 residues. V dropped 0 bases and J dropped 0 bases, with 10 bases sitting between them. The V gene's germline CDR1 is SGHRS and CDR2 YFSETQ.